Following are 20 T cell receptor beta chains from one sample sequenced in a study of blood T cell repertoires in COVID-19. Profiling relied on immunoSEQ multiplex PCR, and the TCRdb table lists in-frame clones only, not all of them. This sample has around 57,000 clones, with 87% found just once. The sequencing sample was made of peripheral blood. The receptors stem from a woman older than 75 with COVID-19, enrolled during active disease.

In its sample, this clone was seen once. The CDR3 loop reads CASSALRSGRQETQYF. The CDR3 region has the DNA TGTGCCAGCAGCGCCCTTAGGTCAGGGCGGCAAGAGACCCAGTACTTC. V gene TRBV7-9 combines with J gene TRBJ2-5, with a tentative D call TRBD1 (5 bases). Trimming stripped 5 bases from V and 2 bases from J, with 18 bases between. This CDR3 has 16 amino acids. Germline V CDR1 and CDR2: SEHNR, FQNEAQ (reference sequence).

This chain uses TRBV12-5 with TRBJ2-2; no definite D call. The V gene's germline CDR1 is LGHNT and CDR2 FRNRAP. This CDR3 comprises 13 residues. V gave up 5 bases and J gave up 5 bases, with 9 bases separating them. CDR3 loop: CASGTNTTGELFF. For the CDR3, the DNA is TGTGCTAGTGGTACCAATACTACCGGGGAGCTGTTTTTT.

The chain links TRBV5-4 to TRBJ1-6, with a possible D match to TRBD1 (5 bases). The V and J ends lost 1 base and 0 bases respectively, with 14 bases between them. Germline assignment: CDR1 SGHNT and CDR2 YYREEE (reference sequence). The CDR3 sequence is 18 residues long. The CDR3 is CASSLFFGGDSYNSPLHF. In DNA, the CDR3 is TGTGCCAGCAGCTTGTTCTTCGGGGGGGACTCCTATAATTCACCCCTCCACTTT.

The chain carries TRBV7-2 and TRBJ2-3; weak D call: TRBD1 (6 bases). Per germline, CDR1 SGHTA and CDR2 FQGNSA. The V end lost 1 base, the J end lost 4 bases, and 18 bases lay between the germline ends. The CDR3 spans 17 residues. CDR3 sequence: CASSLERGTLVPDTQYF. In nucleotides, the CDR3 is TGTGCCAGCAGCTTAGAGAGGGGGACACTAGTCCCAGATACGCAGTATTTT.

This chain connects TRBV19 to TRBJ1-2; 7 bases agree with TRBD1. Trimming cost V 6 bases and J 1 base; bases outside gene matches: 5. The CDR3 length is 14 residues. The germline V gene encodes CDR1 LNHDA and CDR2 SQIVND (reference sequence). This CDR3 reads CASRPAGGNYGYTF. DNA of the CDR3: TGTGCCAGTAGGCCGGCAGGGGGTAACTATGGCTACACCTTC. The full variable domain, in which reference TRBV19 and TRBJ1-2 provide the parts outside the CDR3, is DGGITQSPKYLFRKEGQNVTLSCEQNLNHDAMYWYRQDPGQGLRLIYYSQIVNDFQKGDIAEGYSVSREKKESFPLTVTSAQKNPTAFYLCASRPAGGNYGYTFGSGTRLTVV.

The chain uses TRBV5-1 and TRBJ2-3; 10 nucleotides agree with TRBD1. Germline CDR1 SGHRS, CDR2 YFSETQ. The junction had 13 bases not matched to a gene; V was cut back by 6 bases and J by 3 bases. This CDR3 is built from 17 residues. In DNA form, the CDR3 reads TGCGCCAGCACCGAACTAGGGACAGGGGCTGCTACAGATACGCAGTATTTT. It is translated as CASTELGTGAATDTQYF.

V usage is TRBV30 and J usage is TRBJ1-4; 12 bases line up with TRBD1. The CDR3 totals 16 residues. V was pared by 1 base and J by 8 bases, with 8 bases of the junction left unmatched. CDR1 is GTSNPN and CDR2 is SVGIG in the germline V gene (reference sequence). The CDR3 is CAWSGTGTGGGEKLFF. The CDR3 DNA sequence: TGTGCCTGGAGTGGAACCGGGACAGGGGGCGGGGAAAAACTGTTTTTT. Variable domain in full (rest from reference TRBV30 and TRBJ1-4): SQTIHQWPATLVQPVGSPLSLECTVEGTSNPNLYWYRQAAGRGLQLLFYSVGIGQISSEVPQNLSASRPQDRQFILSSKKLLLSDSGFYLCAWSGTGTGGGEKLFFGSGTQLSVL.

The V gene is TRBV2, the J gene TRBJ1-3; D is perhaps TRBD1 (6 bases). This CDR3 has 14 residues. Germline V gives CDR1 SNHLY, CDR2 FYNNEI. With 7 bases removed from V and 4 bases from J, the gap between germline ends came to 14 bases. CDR3 nucleotide sequence: TGTGCCAGCAAGGGCCAGGGGTCCGGAAACACCATATATTTT. Encoded protein: CASKGQGSGNTIYF.

The chain joins TRBV6-5 to TRBJ2-5, with 9 bases aligning to TRBD2. J was trimmed by 5 bases and V by 0 bases; bases with no gene match: 7. Per the germline V gene, CDR1 is MNHEY and CDR2 is SVGAGI. The CDR3 contains 16 residues. The DNA of the CDR3 is TGTGCCAGCAGTTACTCAGGGCGGGGGGGCTATGAGACCCAGTACTTC. Its protein is CASSYSGRGGYETQYF.

This clone came up once. The chain couples TRBV4-2 to TRBJ2-1; TRBD2 matches at 15 bases. J gave up 5 bases and V 3 bases, and 14 bases lay outside the gene matches. This CDR3 has 20 residues. Germline loops: CDR1 LGHNA, CDR2 YNFKEQ. Here the CDR3 DNA reads TGTGCCAGCAGCCACCAGCCGGGACTAGCGGGGGGAAGGACAAACAATGAGCAGTTCTTC. The encoded protein is CASSHQPGLAGGRTNNEQFF.

The chain recombines TRBV7-9 with TRBJ1-1; 10 nucleotides line up with TRBD1. J was trimmed by 7 bases and V by 5 bases; bases with no gene match: 4. Germline V CDR1 and CDR2: SEHNR, FQNEAQ (reference sequence). The CDR3 loop spans 13 amino acids. The CDR3 DNA reads TGTGCCAGCAGCCGACAGGGGGCTTATGAAGCTTTCTTT. It is translated as CASSRQGAYEAFF. Drawing the rest from reference TRBV7-9 and TRBJ1-1, the complete variable domain is DTGVSQNPRHKITKRGQNVTFRCDPISEHNRLYWYRQTLGQGPEFLTYFQNEAQLEKSRLLSDRFSAERPKGSFSTLEIQRTEQGDSAMYLCASSRQGAYEAFFGQGTRLTVV.

V usage is TRBV6-5 and J usage is TRBJ1-3; D not certain. The germline V and J ends were trimmed by 6 bases and 0 bases, with 12 bases remaining between them. The CDR3 spans 15 residues. Germline V gene lookup returns CDR1 MNHEY and CDR2 SVGAGI. The CDR3 loop is CASSPQLNSGNTIYF. CDR3 DNA: TGTGCCAGCAGCCCCCAGTTGAACTCTGGAAACACCATATATTTT.

This chain joins TRBV2 and TRBJ1-2; TRBD1 aligns across 7 bases. The CDR3 totals 14 residues. Germline V gene lookup returns CDR1 SNHLY and CDR2 FYNNEI. With V trimmed by 4 bases and J by 0 bases, 2 bases remained unmatched. CDR3 sequence (DNA): TGTGCCAGCAGTGTCGGGACAGCTAACTATGGCTACACCTTC. Translating gives CASSVGTANYGYTF.

This chain connects TRBV30 to TRBJ2-7; tentatively, D is TRBD1 (5 bases). Trimming cost V 6 bases and J 3 bases, with 9 bases left between them. Germline V lookup: CDR1 GTSNPN, CDR2 SVGIG (reference sequence). The CDR3 consists of 11 residues. CDR3 residues: CACKDSYEQYF. The DNA of the CDR3 is TGTGCCTGCAAAGACAGCTACGAGCAGTACTTC. Complete variable domain (other parts from reference TRBV30 and TRBJ2-7): SQTIHQWPATLVQPVGSPLSLECTVEGTSNPNLYWYRQAAGRGLQLLFYSVGIGQISSEVPQNLSASRPQDRQFILSSKKLLLSDSGFYLCACKDSYEQYFGPGTRLTVT.

The chain recombines TRBV6-5 with TRBJ1-2; TRBD1 matches 7 bases. Per the germline V gene, CDR1 is MNHEY and CDR2 is SVGAGI. This CDR3 comprises 13 residues. V lost 5 bases to trimming and J lost 4 bases; unmatched junction nucleotides: 4. The CDR3 DNA reads as TGTGCCAGCAGTCGACAGGGATCCTATGGCTACACCTTC. Its translation is CASSRQGSYGYTF.

The chain couples TRBV12-3 or TRBV12-4 to TRBJ2-2; 9 nucleotides agree with TRBD1. CDR3 length: 13 residues. With V trimmed by 8 bases and J by 6 bases, 4 bases remained unmatched. CDR3 in amino acids: CASRTGAAGELFF. The CDR3 nucleotides are TGTGCCAGCCGGACAGGGGCGGCCGGGGAGCTGTTTTTT.

The CDR3 sequence is CASSSGVPYEQYF. The CDR3 coding sequence is TGTGCCAGCAGCAGCGGGGTTCCCTACGAGCAGTACTTC. The rearrangement uses TRBV6-5 and TRBJ2-7, with 7 positions matching TRBD2. This CDR3 contains 13 residues. The J segment lost 2 bases and the V segment lost 6 bases, leaving 4 bases of the junction unmatched. Germline values: CDR1 MNHEY, CDR2 SVGAGI.

The chain is built from TRBV5-1 and TRBJ2-3; D is unclear. Trimming took 4 bases from V and 5 from J, leaving 8 bases between them. Germline lookup yields CDR1 SGHRS and CDR2 YFSETQ. The CDR3 runs to 12 residues. CDR3 in DNA: TGCGCCAGCAGCCTTCAGGTAGATACGCAGTATTTT. As protein: CASSLQVDTQYF.

This chain joins TRBV3-1 (or the pseudogene TRBV3-2) and TRBJ1-5; TRBD1 matches at 8 bases. The junction had 4 bases not matched to a gene; V was cut back by 5 bases and J by 4 bases. Germline CDR1 LGHDT, CDR2 YNNKEL (reference sequence). The CDR3 is 14 amino acids. The CDR3 here is CASSRTGPNQPQHF. The CDR3 nucleotides are TGTGCCAGCAGCAGGACAGGGCCGAATCAGCCCCAGCATTTT.

This chain connects TRBV7-2 to TRBJ1-6; D is unresolved. The germline V gene has CDR1 SGHTA and CDR2 FQGNSA. The CDR3 is made up of 13 amino acids. Trimming took off 0 bases at V and 8 bases at J, with 5 bases between the two ends. The DNA of the CDR3 is TGTGCCAGCAGCTTAGCTGCGTATTCACCCCTCCACTTT. Translated, it gives CASSLAAYSPLHF.